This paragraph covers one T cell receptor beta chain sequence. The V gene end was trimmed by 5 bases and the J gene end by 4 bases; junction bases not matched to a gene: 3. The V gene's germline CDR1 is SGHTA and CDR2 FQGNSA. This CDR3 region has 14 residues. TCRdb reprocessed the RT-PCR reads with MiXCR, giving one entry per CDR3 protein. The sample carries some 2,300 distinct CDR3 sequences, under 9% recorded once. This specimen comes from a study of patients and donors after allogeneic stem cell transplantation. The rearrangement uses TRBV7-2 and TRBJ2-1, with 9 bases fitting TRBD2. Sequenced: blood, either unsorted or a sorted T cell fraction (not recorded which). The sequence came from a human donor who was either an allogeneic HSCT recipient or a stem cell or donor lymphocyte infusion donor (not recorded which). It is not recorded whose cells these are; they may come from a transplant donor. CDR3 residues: CASSQREEYNEQFF. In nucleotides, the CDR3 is TGTGCCAGCAGCCAGCGGGAGGAGTACAATGAGCAGTTCTTC.